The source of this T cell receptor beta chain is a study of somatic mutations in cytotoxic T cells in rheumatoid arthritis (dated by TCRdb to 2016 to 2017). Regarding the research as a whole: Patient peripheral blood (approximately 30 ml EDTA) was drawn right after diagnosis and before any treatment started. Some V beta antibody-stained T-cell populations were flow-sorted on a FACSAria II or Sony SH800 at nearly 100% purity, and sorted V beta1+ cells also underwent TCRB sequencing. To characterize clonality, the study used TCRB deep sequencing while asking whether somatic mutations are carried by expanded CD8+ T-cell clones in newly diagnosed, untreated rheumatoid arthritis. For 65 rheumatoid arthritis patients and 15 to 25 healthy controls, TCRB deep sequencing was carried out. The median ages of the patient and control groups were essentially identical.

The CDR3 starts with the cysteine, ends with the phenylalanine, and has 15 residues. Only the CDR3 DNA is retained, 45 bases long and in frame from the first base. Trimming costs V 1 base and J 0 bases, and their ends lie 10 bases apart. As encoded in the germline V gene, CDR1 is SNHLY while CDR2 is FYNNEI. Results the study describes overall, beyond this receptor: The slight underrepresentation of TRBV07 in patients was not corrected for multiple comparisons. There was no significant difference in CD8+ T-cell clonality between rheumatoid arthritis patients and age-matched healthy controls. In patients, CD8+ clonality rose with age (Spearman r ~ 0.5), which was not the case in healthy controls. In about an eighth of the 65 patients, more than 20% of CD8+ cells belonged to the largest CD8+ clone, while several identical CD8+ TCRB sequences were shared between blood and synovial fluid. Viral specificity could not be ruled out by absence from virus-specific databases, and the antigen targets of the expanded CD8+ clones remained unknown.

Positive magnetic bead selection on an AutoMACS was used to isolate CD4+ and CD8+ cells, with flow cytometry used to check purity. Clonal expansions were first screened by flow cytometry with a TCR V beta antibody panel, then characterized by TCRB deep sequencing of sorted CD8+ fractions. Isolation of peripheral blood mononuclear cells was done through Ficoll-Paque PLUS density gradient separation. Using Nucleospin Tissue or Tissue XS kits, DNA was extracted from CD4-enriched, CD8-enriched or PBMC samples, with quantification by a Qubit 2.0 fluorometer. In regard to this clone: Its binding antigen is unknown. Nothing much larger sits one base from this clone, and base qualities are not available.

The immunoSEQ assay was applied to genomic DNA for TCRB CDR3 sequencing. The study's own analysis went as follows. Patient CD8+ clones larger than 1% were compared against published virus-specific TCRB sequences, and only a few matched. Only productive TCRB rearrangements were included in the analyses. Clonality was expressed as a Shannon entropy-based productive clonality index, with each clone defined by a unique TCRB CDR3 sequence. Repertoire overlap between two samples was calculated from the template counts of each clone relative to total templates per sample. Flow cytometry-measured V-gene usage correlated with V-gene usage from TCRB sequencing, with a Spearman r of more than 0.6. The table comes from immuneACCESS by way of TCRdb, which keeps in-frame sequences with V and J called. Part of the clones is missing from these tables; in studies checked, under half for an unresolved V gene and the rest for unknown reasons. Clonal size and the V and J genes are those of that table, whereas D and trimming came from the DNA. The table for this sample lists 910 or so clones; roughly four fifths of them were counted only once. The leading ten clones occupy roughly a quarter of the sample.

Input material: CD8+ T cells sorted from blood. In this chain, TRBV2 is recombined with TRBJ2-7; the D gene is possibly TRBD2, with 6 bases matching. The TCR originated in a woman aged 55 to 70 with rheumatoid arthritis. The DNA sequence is TGTGCCAGCAGTGAAGGTGGAGGGAACTCCTACGAGCAGTACTTC. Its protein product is CASSEGGGNSYEQYF. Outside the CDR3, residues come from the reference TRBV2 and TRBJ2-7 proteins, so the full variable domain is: EPEVTQTPSHQVTQMGQEVILRCVPISNHLYFYWYRQILGQKVEFLVSFYNNEISEKSEIFDDQFSVERPDGSNFTLKIRSTKLEDSAMYFCASSEGGGNSYEQYFGPGTRLTVT.